This TCR beta chain emerged from a study of CD8 T cells in Susac syndrome. Germline-derived CDR1 and CDR2 are MNHNS and SASEGT. Trimming removed 6 bases from V and 0 bases from J; junction bases left unmatched: 5. The CDR3 is 16 residues long. Random hexamers were used to reverse transcribe the RNA input (about 0.45 to 1 ug). TCR beta CDR3 was amplified by immunoSEQ multiplex PCR. This amplification extended across 54 Vbeta and 13 Jbeta segments. TCRdb itself ran the immunoSEQ multiplex PCR reads through MiXCR, one entry per CDR3 protein. The sample gives about 140,000 distinct CDR3 sequences, 85% to 95% of which show up once; about 0.15% is in the top ten. In its sample, this clonotype was seen a few times.

The TCR originated in a human donor with Susac syndrome. The source material was CD4+ T cells from PBMCs. The rearrangement links TRBV6-1 to TRBJ2-5, with 12 bases that match TRBD2. CDR3 nucleotides: TGTGCCAGCAGGAAACTAGCGGGAGGCAACCAAGAGACCCAGTACTTC. Its translation is CASRKLAGGNQETQYF.